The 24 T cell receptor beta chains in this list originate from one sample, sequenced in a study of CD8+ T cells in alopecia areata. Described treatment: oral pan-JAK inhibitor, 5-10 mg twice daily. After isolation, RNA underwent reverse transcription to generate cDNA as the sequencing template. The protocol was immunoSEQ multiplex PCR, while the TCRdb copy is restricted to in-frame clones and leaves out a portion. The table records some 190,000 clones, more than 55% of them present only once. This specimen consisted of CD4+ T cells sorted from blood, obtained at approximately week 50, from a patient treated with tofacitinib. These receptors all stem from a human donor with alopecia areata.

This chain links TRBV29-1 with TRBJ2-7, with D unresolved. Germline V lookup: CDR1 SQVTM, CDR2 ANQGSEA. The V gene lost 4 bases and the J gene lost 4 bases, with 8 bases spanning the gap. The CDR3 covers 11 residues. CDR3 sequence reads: CSVGPQYEQYF. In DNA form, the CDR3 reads TGCAGCGTTGGGCCACAATACGAGCAGTACTTC.

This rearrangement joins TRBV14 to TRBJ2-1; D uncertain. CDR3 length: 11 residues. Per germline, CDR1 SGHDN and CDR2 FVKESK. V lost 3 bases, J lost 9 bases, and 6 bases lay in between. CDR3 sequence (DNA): TGTGCCAGCAGCCAGTGGGGTGAGCAGTTCTTC. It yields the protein CASSQWGEQFF.

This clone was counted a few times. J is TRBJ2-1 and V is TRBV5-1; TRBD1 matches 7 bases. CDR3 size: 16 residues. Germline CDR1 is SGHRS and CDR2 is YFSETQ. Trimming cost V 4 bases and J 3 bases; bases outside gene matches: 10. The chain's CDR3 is CASSAEWGTDYNEQFF. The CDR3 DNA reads TGCGCCAGCAGCGCTGAATGGGGGACAGACTACAATGAGCAGTTCTTC. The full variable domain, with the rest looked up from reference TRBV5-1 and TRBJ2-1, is KAGVTQTPRYLIKTRGQQVTLSCSPISGHRSVSWYQQTPGQGLQFLFEYFSETQRNKGNFPGRFSGRQFSNSRSEMNVSTLELGDSALYLCASSAEWGTDYNEQFFGPGTRLTVL.

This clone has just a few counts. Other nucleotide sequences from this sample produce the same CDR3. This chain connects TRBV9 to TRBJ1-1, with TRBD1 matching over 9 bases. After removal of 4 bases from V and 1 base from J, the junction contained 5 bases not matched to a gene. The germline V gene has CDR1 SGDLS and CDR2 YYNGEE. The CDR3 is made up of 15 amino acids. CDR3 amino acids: CASSPMGQGNTEAFF. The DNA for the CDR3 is TGTGCCAGCAGCCCCATGGGACAGGGGAACACTGAAGCTTTCTTT.

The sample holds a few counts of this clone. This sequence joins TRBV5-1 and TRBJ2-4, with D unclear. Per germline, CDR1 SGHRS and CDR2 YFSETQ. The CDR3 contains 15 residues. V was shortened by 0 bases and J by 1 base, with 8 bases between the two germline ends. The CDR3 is CASSLGGAAKNIQYF. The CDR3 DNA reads TGCGCCAGCAGCTTGGGTGGCGCGGCCAAAAACATTCAGTACTTC.

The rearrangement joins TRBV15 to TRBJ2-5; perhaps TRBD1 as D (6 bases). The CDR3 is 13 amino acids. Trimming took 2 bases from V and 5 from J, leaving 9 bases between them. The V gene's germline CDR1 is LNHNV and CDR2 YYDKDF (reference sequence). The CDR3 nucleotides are TGTGCCACCAGCAGACAGGGGCGGGAGACCCAGTACTTC. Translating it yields CATSRQGRETQYF.

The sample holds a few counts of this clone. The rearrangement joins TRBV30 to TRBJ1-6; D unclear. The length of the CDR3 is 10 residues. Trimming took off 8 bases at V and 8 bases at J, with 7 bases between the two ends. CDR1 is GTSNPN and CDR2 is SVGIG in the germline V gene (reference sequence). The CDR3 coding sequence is TGTGCCACGGGCGATTCACCCCTCCACTTT. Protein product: CATGDSPLHF. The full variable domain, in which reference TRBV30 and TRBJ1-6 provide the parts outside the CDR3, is SQTIHQWPATLVQPVGSPLSLECTVEGTSNPNLYWYRQAAGRGLQLLFYSVGIGQISSEVPQNLSASRPQDRQFILSSKKLLLSDSGFYLCATGDSPLHFGNGTRLTVT.

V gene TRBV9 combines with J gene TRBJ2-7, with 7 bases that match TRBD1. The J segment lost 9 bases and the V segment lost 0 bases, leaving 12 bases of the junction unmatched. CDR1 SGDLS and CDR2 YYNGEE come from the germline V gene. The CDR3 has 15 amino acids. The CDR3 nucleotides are TGTGCCAGCAGCGTAGGACAGGGAAGCCCGGGCGCGCAGTACTTC. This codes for CASSVGQGSPGAQYF.

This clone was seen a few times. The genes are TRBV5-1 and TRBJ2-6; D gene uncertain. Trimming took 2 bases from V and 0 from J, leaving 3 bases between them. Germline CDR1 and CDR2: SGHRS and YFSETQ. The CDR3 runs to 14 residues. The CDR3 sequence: CASSFFSGANVLTF. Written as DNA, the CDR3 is TGCGCCAGCAGCTTTTTCTCTGGGGCCAACGTCCTGACTTTC.

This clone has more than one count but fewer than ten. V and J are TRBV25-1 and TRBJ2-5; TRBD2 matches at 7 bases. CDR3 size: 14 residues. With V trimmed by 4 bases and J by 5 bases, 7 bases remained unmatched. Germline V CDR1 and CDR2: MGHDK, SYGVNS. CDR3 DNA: TGTGCCAGCAGTGGTAGCGGGTACCCGGAGACCCAGTACTTC. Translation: CASSGSGYPETQYF.

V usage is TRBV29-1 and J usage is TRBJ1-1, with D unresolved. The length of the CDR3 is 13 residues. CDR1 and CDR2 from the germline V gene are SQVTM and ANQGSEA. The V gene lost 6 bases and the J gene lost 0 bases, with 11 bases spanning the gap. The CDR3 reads CSVPTDMNTEAFF. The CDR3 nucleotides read TGCAGCGTCCCCACAGACATGAACACTGAAGCTTTCTTT.

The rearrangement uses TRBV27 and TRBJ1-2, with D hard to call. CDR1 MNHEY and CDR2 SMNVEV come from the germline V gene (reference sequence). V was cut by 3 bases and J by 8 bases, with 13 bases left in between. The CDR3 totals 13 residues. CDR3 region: CASSFGIAGGYTF. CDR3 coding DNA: TGTGCCAGCAGTTTTGGGATTGCGGGAGGCTACACCTTC.

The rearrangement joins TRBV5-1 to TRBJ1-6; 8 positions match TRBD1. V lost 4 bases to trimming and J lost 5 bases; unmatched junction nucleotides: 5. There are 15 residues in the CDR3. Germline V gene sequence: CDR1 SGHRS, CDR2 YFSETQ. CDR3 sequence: CASSQGAGDNSPLHF. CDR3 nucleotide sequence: TGCGCCAGCAGCCAGGGGGCGGGCGATAATTCACCCCTCCACTTT.

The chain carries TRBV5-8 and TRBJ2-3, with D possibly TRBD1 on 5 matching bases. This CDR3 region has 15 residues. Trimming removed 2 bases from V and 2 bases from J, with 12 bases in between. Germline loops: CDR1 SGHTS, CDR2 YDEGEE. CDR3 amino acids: CASSFPKGNTDTQYF. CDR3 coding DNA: TGTGCCAGCAGCTTTCCCAAGGGGAACACAGATACGCAGTATTTT.

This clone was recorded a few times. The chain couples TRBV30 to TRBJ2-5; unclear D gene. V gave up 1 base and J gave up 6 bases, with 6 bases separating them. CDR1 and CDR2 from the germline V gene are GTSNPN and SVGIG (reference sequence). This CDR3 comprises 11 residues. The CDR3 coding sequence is TGTGCCTGGAGTGAAGGGAAGACCCAGTACTTC. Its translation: CAWSEGKTQYF.

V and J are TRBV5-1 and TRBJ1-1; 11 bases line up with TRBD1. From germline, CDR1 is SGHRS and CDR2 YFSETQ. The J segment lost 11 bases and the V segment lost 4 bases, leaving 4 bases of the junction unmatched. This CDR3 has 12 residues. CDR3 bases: TGCGCCAGCAGCACTGGACAGGGGGCCGCTTTCTTT. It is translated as CASSTGQGAAFF.

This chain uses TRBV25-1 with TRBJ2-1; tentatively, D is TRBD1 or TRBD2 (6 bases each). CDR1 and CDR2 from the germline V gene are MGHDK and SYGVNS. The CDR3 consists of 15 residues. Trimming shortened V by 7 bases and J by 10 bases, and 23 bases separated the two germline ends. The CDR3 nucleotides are TGTGCCAGCAAGGGGGGATTGGGGATATCCAGCGAGCAGTTCTTC. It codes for CASKGGLGISSEQFF.

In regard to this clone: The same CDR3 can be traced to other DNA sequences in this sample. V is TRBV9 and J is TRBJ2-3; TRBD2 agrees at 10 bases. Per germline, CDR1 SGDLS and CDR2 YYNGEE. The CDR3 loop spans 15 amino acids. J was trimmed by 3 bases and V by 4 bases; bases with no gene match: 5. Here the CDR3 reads CASSPTSGVTDTQYF. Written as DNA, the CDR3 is TGTGCCAGCAGCCCCACTAGCGGGGTAACAGATACGCAGTATTTT.

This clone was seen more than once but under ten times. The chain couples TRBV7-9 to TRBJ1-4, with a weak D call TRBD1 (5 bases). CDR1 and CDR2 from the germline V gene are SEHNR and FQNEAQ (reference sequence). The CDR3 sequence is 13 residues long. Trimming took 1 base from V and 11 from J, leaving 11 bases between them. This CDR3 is CASSLDGDSKLFF. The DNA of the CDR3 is TGTGCCAGCAGCTTAGACGGCGACAGTAAACTGTTTTTT.

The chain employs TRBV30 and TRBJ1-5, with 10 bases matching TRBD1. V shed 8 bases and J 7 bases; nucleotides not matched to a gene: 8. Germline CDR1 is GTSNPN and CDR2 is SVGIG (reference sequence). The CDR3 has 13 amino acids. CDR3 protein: CAISGTGDQPQHF. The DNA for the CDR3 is TGTGCCATCTCCGGGACAGGGGACCAGCCCCAGCATTTT.

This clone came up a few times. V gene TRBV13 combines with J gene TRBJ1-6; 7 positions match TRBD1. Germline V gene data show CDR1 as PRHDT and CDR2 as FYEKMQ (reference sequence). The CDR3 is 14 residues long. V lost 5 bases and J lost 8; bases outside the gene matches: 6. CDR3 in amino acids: CASSGPDRDSPLHF. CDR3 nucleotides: TGTGCCAGCAGCGGACCCGACAGGGATTCACCCCTCCACTTT.

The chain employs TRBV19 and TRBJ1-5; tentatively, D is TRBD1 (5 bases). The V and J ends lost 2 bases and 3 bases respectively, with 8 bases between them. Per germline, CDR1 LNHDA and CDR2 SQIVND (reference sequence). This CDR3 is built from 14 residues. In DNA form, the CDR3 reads TGTGCCAGTAGTATACAGGGTACCAATCAGCCCCAGCATTTT. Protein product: CASSIQGTNQPQHF. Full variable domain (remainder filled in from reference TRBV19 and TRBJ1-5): DGGITQSPKYLFRKEGQNVTLSCEQNLNHDAMYWYRQDPGQGLRLIYYSQIVNDFQKGDIAEGYSVSREKKESFPLTVTSAQKNPTAFYLCASSIQGTNQPQHFGDGTRLSIL.

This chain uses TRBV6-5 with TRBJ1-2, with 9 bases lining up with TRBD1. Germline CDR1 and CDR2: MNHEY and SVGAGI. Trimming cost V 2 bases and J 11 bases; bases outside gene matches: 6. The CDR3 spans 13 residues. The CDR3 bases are TGTGCCAGCAGTTACGGGACAGGGAGAGGATACACCTTC. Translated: CASSYGTGRGYTF.

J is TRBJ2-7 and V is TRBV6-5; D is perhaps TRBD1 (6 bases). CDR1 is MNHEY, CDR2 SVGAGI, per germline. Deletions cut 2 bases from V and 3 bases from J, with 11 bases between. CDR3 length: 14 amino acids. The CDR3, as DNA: TGTGCCAGCAGTTACCCCGGACAGTTCTACGAGCAGTACTTC. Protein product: CASSYPGQFYEQYF.